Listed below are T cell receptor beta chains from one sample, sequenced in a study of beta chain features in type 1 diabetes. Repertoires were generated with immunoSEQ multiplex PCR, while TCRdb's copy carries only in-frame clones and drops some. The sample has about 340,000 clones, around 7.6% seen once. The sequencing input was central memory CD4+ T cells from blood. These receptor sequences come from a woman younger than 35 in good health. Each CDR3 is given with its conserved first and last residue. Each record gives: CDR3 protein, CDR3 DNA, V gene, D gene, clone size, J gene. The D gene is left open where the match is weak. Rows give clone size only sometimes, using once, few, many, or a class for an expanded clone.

CASSLARLHNEQFF	TGTGCCAGCAGCTTAGCACGTCTCCACAATGAGCAGTTCTTC	TRBV7-8	NA	NA	TRBJ2-1
CASKMNTEAFF	TGTGCCAGTAAAATGAACACTGAAGCTTTCTTT	TRBV19	NA	few	TRBJ1-1
CASNWQNTGELFF	TGTGCCAGTAATTGGCAGAACACCGGGGAGCTGTTTTTT	TRBV19	NA	few	TRBJ2-2
CASSMPGRSGANVLTF	TGTGCCAGTAGTATGCCGGGCAGGTCTGGGGCCAACGTCCTGACTTTC	TRBV19	NA	NA	TRBJ2-6
CASSFGGAGTEAFF	TGTGCCAGCAGCTTTGGGGGCGCGGGCACTGAAGCTTTCTTT	TRBV5-6	NA	few	TRBJ1-1
CASSFMRDTQYF	TGTGCCAGCAGCTTTATGCGGGATACGCAGTATTTT	TRBV11-2	NA	many	TRBJ2-3
CSVRQTNTEAFF	TGCAGCGTAAGACAGACGAACACTGAAGCTTTCTTT	TRBV29-1	NA	NA	TRBJ1-1
CASSFAREGQPQHF	TGTGCCAGCAGTTTTGCAAGGGAGGGCCAGCCCCAGCATTTT	TRBV27	NA	NA	TRBJ1-5
CASSKPTLASGANVLTF	TGTGCCAGCAGCAAACCAACTTTGGCCTCTGGGGCCAACGTCCTGACTTTC	TRBV9	NA	NA	TRBJ2-6
CASSQDREREFHEQYF	TGCGCCAGCAGCCAAGATCGCGAGCGGGAGTTCCACGAGCAGTACTTC	TRBV4-1	TRBD2	NA	TRBJ2-7